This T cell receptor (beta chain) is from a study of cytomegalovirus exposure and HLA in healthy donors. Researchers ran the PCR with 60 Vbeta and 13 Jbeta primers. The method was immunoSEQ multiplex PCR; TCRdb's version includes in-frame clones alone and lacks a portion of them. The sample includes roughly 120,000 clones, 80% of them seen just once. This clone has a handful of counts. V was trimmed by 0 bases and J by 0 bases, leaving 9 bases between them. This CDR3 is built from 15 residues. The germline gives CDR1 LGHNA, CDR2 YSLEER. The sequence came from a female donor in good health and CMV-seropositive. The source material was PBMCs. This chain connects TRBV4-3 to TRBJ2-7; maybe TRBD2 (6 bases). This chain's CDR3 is CASSQEAGDSYEQYF. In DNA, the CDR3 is TGCGCCAGCAGCCAAGAAGCGGGCGACTCCTACGAGCAGTACTTC.